The present T cell receptor (beta chain) was sequenced within a study of Ad26.COV2.S vaccination and SARS-CoV-2 variants. Between the trimmed V and J ends, which lost 1 base and 0 bases, there was a span of 7 bases. The CDR3 is made up of 14 amino acids. Per the germline V gene, CDR1 is KGHSH and CDR2 is LQKENI. Treatment reported: approximately 18 received Ad26.COV2.S at low or high dose, single or two shots; 5 received placebo; per-sample allocation not given. Sample collection was performed on day 63 after the first vaccine or placebo injection. The table came from immunoSEQ multiplex PCR; TCRdb's copy has only in-frame clones and leaves some out. The sample has 200,000 to 250,000 clones; roughly 90% are singletons.

The TCR originated in a person between 18 and 60 years old who received the Ad26.COV2.S COVID-19 vaccine or a placebo. This chain links TRBV18 with TRBJ2-7; D may match TRBD1 or TRBD2 (5 bases each). The specimen comprised peripheral blood, sampled in a trial of Ad26.COV2.S vaccine versus placebo. CDR3 DNA: TGTGCCAGCTCACCACTCGGGACCTCCTACGAGCAGTACTTC. This encodes CASSPLGTSYEQYF.